This passage covers 9 T cell receptor beta chains from one sample sequenced in a study of early T cells in non-severe SARS-CoV-2 infection. TCRdb analysed the 5' RACE reads with MiXCR anew, one entry per CDR3 protein. The repertoire holds some 30,000 distinct CDR3 sequences, approximately 4.6% seen once, with about 12% in the top ten. The sequenced sample consisted of whole blood. These receptor sequences come from an adult who was a healthcare worker with PCR-confirmed SARS-CoV-2 infection or an uninfected control (not recorded which).

This clonotype was counted ten times or more. This chain links TRBV12-3 or TRBV12-4 with TRBJ2-5; TRBD1 or TRBD2 may be the D gene (5 bases each). The CDR3 consists of 14 residues. The ends were cut back, 5 bases at V and 5 bases at J, with 15 bases in the middle. CDR3 bases: TGTGCCAGCAGTAACGGGGCAATTGGGGAGACCCAGTACTTC. Residues: CASSNGAIGETQYF.

This clonotype was seen a few times. The chain has TRBV5-1 and TRBJ2-1; 8 bases are shared with TRBD2. The germline CDR1 and CDR2 sequences are SGHRS and YFSETQ. Trimming cost V 4 bases and J 7 bases; bases outside gene matches: 10. The CDR3 is 15 residues long. The CDR3 reads CASSPSPSGRNEQFF. The CDR3 DNA reads TGCGCCAGCAGCCCCTCCCCCAGCGGGAGAAATGAGCAGTTCTTC.

J is TRBJ2-5 and V is TRBV12-3 or TRBV12-4; 10 bases line up with TRBD2. J was trimmed by 4 bases and V by 4 bases; bases with no gene match: 9. This CDR3 has 16 amino acids. The CDR3 loop reads CASSSEREGLRETQYF. Written as DNA, the CDR3 is TGTGCCAGCAGTTCAGAGCGGGAGGGCCTGCGAGAGACCCAGTACTTC.

This clonotype was observed many times. The rearrangement uses TRBV7-9 and TRBJ2-1, with TRBD2 matching over 12 bases. The CDR3 consists of 15 residues. The germline CDR1 and CDR2 sequences are SEHNR and FQNEAQ (reference sequence). The J segment lost 9 bases and the V segment lost 0 bases, leaving 3 bases of the junction unmatched. The CDR3 bases are TGTGCCAGCAGCTTAGCGGGGACTAGCGGGCCTGAGCAGTTCTTC. Protein sequence: CASSLAGTSGPEQFF.

In its sample, this clonotype was seen many times. The gene calls are TRBV2 and TRBJ1-1; D ambiguous. Per germline, CDR1 SNHLY and CDR2 FYNNEI. The CDR3 has 11 amino acids. The ends were cut back, 7 bases at V and 2 bases at J, with 5 bases in the middle. CDR3 nucleotide sequence: TGTGCCAGCATCTACAACACTGAAGCTTTCTTT. Residues: CASIYNTEAFF.

V usage is TRBV5-1 and J usage is TRBJ1-4; D might be TRBD1 (6 bases). CDR1 and CDR2 from the germline V gene are SGHRS and YFSETQ. The CDR3 consists of 13 residues. Trimming left V 6 bases short and J 5 bases short, with 11 bases between. The CDR3 sequence: CASNTGINEKLFF. The CDR3 nucleotides read TGCGCCAGCAACACAGGGATAAATGAAAAACTGTTTTTT. Drawing the rest from reference TRBV5-1 and TRBJ1-4, the complete variable domain is KAGVTQTPRYLIKTRGQQVTLSCSPISGHRSVSWYQQTPGQGLQFLFEYFSETQRNKGNFPGRFSGRQFSNSRSEMNVSTLELGDSALYLCASNTGINEKLFFGSGTQLSVL.

A few counts support this clonotype. The chain uses TRBV5-6 and TRBJ1-1, with D maybe TRBD1 (5 bases). Deletions cut 4 bases from V and 1 base from J, with 11 bases between. Germline assignment: CDR1 SGHDT and CDR2 YYEEEE. This CDR3 contains 14 residues. The CDR3 DNA reads TGTGCCAGCAGCCGCGGGACCGCGAACACTGAAGCTTTCTTT. Protein sequence: CASSRGTANTEAFF.

This clonotype was counted many times. V gene TRBV30 combines with J gene TRBJ1-5, with 8 bases that match TRBD1. The length of the CDR3 is 14 residues. With 2 bases clipped from V and 6 bases from J, the junction kept 6 bases outside the gene matches. Germline V gives CDR1 GTSNPN, CDR2 SVGIG (reference sequence). CDR3 DNA: TGTGCCTGGAGTACCAGGGGGCAAACTCAGCCCCAGCATTTT. Amino acids: CAWSTRGQTQPQHF. Complete variable domain (other parts from reference TRBV30 and TRBJ1-5): SQTIHQWPATLVQPVGSPLSLECTVEGTSNPNLYWYRQAAGRGLQLLFYSVGIGQISSEVPQNLSASRPQDRQFILSSKKLLLSDSGFYLCAWSTRGQTQPQHFGDGTRLSIL.

This chain links TRBV14 with TRBJ1-2; 8 bases match TRBD1. The CDR3 is 15 amino acids. The germline V gene encodes CDR1 SGHDN and CDR2 FVKESK. With 3 bases clipped from V and 5 bases from J, the junction kept 8 bases outside the gene matches. The CDR3 spells CASSQIAGGVYGYTF. CDR3 sequence (DNA): TGTGCCAGCAGCCAGATAGCAGGGGGCGTTTATGGCTACACCTTC.